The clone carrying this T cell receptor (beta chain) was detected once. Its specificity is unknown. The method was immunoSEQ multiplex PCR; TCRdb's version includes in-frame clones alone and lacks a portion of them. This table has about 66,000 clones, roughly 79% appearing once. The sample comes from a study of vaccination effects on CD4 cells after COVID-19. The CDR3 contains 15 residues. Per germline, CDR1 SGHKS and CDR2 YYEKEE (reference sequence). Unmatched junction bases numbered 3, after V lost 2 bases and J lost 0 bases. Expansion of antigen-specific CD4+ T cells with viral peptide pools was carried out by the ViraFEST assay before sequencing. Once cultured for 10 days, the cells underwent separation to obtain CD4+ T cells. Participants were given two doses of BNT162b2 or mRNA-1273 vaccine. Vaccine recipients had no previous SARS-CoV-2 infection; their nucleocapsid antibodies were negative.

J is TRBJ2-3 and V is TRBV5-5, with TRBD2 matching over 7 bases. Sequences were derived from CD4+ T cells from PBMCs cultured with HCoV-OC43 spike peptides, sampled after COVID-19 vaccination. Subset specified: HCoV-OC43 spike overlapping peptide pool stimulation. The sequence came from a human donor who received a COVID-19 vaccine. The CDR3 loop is CASSFGGVSTDTQYF. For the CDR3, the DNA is TGTGCCAGCAGCTTTGGGGGGGTGAGCACAGATACGCAGTATTTT.